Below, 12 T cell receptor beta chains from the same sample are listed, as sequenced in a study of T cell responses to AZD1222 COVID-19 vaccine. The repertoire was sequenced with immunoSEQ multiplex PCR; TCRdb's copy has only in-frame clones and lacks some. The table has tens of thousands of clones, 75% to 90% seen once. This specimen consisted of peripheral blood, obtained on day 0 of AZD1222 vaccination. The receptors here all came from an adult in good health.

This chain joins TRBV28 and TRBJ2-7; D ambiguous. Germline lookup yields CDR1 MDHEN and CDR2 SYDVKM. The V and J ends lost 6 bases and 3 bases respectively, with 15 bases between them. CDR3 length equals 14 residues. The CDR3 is CASRPMLIGYEQYF. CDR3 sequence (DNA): TGTGCCAGCAGGCCAATGCTTATTGGCTACGAGCAGTACTTC.

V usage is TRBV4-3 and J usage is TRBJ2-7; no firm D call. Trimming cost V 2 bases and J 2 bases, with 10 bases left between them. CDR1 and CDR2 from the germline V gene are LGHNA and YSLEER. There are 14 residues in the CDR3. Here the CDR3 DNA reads TGCGCCAGCAGCCAAACCTCGGGTACCTACGAGCAGTACTTC. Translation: CASSQTSGTYEQYF.

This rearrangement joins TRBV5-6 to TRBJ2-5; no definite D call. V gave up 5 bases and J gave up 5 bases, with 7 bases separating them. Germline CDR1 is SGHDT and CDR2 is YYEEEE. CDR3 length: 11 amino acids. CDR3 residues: CASRQAETQYF. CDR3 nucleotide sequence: TGTGCCAGCAGGCAAGCGGAGACCCAGTACTTC.

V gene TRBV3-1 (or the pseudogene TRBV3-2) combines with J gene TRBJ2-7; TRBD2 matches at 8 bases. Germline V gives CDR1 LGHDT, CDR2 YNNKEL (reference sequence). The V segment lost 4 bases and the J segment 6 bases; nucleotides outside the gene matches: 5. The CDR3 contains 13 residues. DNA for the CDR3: TGTGCCAGCAGCCTGGGACTAGTAAGCGAGCAGTACTTC. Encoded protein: CASSLGLVSEQYF.

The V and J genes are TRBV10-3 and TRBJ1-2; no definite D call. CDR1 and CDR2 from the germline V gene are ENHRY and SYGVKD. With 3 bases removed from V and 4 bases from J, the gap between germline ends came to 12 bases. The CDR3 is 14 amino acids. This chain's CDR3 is CAISETVLGYGYTF. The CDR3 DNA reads TGTGCCATCAGTGAAACGGTATTAGGCTATGGCTACACCTTC.

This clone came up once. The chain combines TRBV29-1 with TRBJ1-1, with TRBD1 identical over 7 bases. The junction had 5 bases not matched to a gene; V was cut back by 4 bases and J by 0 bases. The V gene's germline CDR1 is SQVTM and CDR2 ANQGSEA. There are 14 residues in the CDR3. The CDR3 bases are TGCAGCGTTGGGAGGACAGGCCTGAACACTGAAGCTTTCTTT. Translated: CSVGRTGLNTEAFF.

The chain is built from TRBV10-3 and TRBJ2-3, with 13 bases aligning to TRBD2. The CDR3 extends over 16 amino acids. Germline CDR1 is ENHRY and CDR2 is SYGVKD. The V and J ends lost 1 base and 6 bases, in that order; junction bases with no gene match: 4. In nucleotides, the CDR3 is TGTGCCATCAGTGAGTTTACTAGCGGGGGGGCGGATACGCAGTATTTT. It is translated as CAISEFTSGGADTQYF.

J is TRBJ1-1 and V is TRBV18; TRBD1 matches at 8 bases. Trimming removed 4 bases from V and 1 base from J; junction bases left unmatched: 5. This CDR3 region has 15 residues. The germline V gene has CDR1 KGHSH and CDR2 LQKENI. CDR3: CASSHTGTGNTEAFF. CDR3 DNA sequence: TGTGCCAGCTCACATACCGGGACAGGGAACACTGAAGCTTTCTTT.

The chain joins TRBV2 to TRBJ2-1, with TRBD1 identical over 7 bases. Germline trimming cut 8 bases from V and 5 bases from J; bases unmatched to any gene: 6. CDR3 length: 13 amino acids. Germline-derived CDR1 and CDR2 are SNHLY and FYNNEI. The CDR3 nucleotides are TGTGCCAGCGTACAGGGGATTCACAATGAGCAGTTCTTC. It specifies CASVQGIHNEQFF. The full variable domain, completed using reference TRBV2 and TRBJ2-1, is EPEVTQTPSHQVTQMGQEVILRCVPISNHLYFYWYRQILGQKVEFLVSFYNNEISEKSEIFDDQFSVERPDGSNFTLKIRSTKLEDSAMYFCASVQGIHNEQFFGPGTRLTVL.

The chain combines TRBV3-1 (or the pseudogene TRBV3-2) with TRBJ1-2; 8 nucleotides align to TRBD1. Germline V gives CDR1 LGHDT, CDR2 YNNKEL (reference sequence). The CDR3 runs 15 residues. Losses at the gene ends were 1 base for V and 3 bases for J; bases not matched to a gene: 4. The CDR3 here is CASSQAAGGHYGYTF. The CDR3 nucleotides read TGTGCCAGCAGCCAAGCTGCAGGGGGCCACTATGGCTACACCTTC.

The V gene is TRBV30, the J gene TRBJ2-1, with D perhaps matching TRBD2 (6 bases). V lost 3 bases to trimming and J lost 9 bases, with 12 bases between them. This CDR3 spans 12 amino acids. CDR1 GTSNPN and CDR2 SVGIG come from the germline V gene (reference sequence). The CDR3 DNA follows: TGTGCCTGGAGCCCCCGGAGGGGTGAGCAGTTCTTC. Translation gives CAWSPRRGEQFF.

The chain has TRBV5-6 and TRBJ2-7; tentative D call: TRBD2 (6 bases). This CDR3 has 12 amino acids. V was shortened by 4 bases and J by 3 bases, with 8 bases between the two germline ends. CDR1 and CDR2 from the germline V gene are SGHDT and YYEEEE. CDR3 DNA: TGTGCCAGCAGCATTAGCGGCTACGAGCAGTACTTC. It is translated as CASSISGYEQYF.